Listed below are T cell receptor beta chains from one sample, sequenced in a study of cytomegalovirus exposure and HLA in healthy donors. Using immunoSEQ multiplex PCR, the repertoire was profiled, and TCRdb retains in-frame clones only, with some absent. The sample gives roughly 57,000 clones, about 80% of which show up once; approximately 2.8% is in the top ten. The sequenced sample consisted of PBMCs. The receptors stem from a man over 45 in good health and CMV-seronegative. CDR3s include the opening cysteine and the closing phenylalanine or tryptophan. Fields, in order: CDR3 protein, J gene, V gene.

cdr3_aa: CASSSHRSINEKLFF
j_call: TRBJ1-4
v_call: TRBV11-3

cdr3_aa: CASREASTDTQYF
j_call: TRBJ2-3
v_call: TRBV6-1

cdr3_aa: CASSPNRGKGNTIYF
j_call: TRBJ1-3
v_call: TRBV7-2

cdr3_aa: CASSSGNEQFF
j_call: TRBJ2-1
v_call: TRBV6-5

cdr3_aa: CASSKVYYEQYF
j_call: TRBJ2-7
v_call: TRBV21-1

cdr3_aa: CASSQTGVQETQYF
j_call: TRBJ2-5
v_call: TRBV7-6

cdr3_aa: CASSLLRSESNSPLHF
j_call: TRBJ1-6
v_call: TRBV2

cdr3_aa: CASSRGTGGGQGTQYF
j_call: TRBJ2-5
v_call: TRBV5-8

cdr3_aa: CASVGRGTGELFF
j_call: TRBJ2-2
v_call: TRBV6-6

cdr3_aa: CSVGGTSTDTRYF
j_call: TRBJ2-3
v_call: TRBV29-1

cdr3_aa: CASSWGPPDTEAFF
j_call: TRBJ1-1
v_call: TRBV10-1

cdr3_aa: CASSLVGTGSYEQYF
j_call: TRBJ2-7
v_call: TRBV5-4

cdr3_aa: CASSYGHSSEKLFF
j_call: TRBJ1-4
v_call: TRBV6-6

cdr3_aa: CSVEGAPGQFYTEAFF
j_call: TRBJ1-1
v_call: TRBV29-1

cdr3_aa: CASSQEGGFYSNQPQHF
j_call: TRBJ1-5
v_call: TRBV4-1

cdr3_aa: CSVELPGQAYEQYF
j_call: TRBJ2-7
v_call: TRBV29-1